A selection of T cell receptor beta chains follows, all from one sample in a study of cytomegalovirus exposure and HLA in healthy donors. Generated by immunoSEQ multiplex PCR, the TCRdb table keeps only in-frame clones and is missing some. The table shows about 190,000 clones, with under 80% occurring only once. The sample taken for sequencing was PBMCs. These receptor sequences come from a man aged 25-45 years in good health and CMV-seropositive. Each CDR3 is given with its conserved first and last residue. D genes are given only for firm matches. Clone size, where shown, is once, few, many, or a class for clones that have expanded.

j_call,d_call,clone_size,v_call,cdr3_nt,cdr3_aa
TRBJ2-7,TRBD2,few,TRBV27,TGTGCCAGCAGCCTCACTAGCGGGAGACGCAACGAGCAGTACTTC,CASSLTSGRRNEQYF
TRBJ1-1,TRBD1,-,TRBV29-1,TGCAGCGCCCGAACAAGCCAGGGGGCGGGTGAAGCTTTCTTT,CSARTSQGAGEAFF
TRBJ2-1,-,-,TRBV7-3,TGTGCCAGCAGGGCCGGGGGGCTGGACAATGAGCAGTTCTTC,CASRAGGLDNEQFF
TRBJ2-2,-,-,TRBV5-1,TGCGCCAGCAGCTTGAGCGGTGTCACCGGGGAGCTGTTTTTT,CASSLSGVTGELFF
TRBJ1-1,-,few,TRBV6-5,TGTGCCAGCAGTTACCGACAGAGGAGGGTGAACACTGAAGCTTTCTTT,CASSYRQRRVNTEAFF
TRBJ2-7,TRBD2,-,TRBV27,TGTGCCAGCAGTTCGCCCCTAGCGGGATACTCCTACGAGCAGTACTTC,CASSSPLAGYSYEQYF
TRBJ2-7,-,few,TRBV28,TGTGCCAGCAACAACCCGGGACTCCCCGAGGAGCAGTACTTC,CASNNPGLPEEQYF
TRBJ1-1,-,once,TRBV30,TGTGCCTGGAGTAACTTCATGAACACTGAAGCTTTCTTT,CAWSNFMNTEAFF
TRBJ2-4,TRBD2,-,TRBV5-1,TGCGCCAGCAGCTTGGTGGCAGTCGAGCGGGAGTCAAACATTCAGTACTTC,CASSLVAVERESNIQYF
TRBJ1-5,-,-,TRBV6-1,TGTGCCAGCAGCAACAGGGTGGGCAATCAGCCCCAGCATTTT,CASSNRVGNQPQHF
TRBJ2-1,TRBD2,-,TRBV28,TGTGCCAGCAGTTTCCGTGGGAGCGGGAGGGGGTTCTTC,CASSFRGSGRGFF
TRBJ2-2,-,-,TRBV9,TGTGCCAGCAGCGTCGGGAGCGTAGACACCGGGGAGCTGTTTTTT,CASSVGSVDTGELFF
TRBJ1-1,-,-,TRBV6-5,TGTGCCAGCAGTTCCCCGAGTCCGAGAGTAGCTTTCTTT,CASSSPSPRVAFF
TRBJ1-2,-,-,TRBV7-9,TGTGCCAGCAGCTTAGTGGCAGCTAACTATGGCTACACCTTC,CASSLVAANYGYTF
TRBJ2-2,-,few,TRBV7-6,TGTGCCAGCAGCTTACGACCCCCAGGGGCCGGGGAGCTGTTTTTT,CASSLRPPGAGELFF
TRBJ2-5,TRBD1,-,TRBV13,TGTGCCAGCAGCAGACGGCGGGACAGGGCGGGGAAAGAGACCCAGTACTTC,CASSRRRDRAGKETQYF
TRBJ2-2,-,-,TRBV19,TGTGCCAGTAGTCCCCTAGGGGGCACCGGGGAGCTGTTTTTT,CASSPLGGTGELFF
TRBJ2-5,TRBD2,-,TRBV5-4,TGTGCCAGCCGCGGGTCGGGAGGGAAAGAGACCCAGTACTTC,CASRGSGGKETQYF
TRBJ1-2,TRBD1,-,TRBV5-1,TGCGCCAGCAGCCCCAGGGGGGACTATGGCTACACCTTC,CASSPRGDYGYTF
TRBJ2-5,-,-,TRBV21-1,TGTGCCAGCAACCCAGGGTGCCCCCAAGAGACCCAGTACTTC,CASNPGCPQETQYF
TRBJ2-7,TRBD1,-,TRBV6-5,TGTGCCAGCAGTACGTGGACAGGGAGCTCCTACGAGCAGTACTTC,CASSTWTGSSYEQYF
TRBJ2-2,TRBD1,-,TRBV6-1,TGTGCCAGCAGGCGAAAGGGGGCCCACACCGGGGAGCTGTTTTTT,CASRRKGAHTGELFF
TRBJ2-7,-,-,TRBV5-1,TGCGCCAGCAGCTCCCCGGGTCGTGACGAGCAGTACTTC,CASSSPGRDEQYF
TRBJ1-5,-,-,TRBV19,TGTGCCAGTACGAACAGGTTCTCTGGCAATCAGCCCCAGCATTTT,CASTNRFSGNQPQHF
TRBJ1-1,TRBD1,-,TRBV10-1,TGCGCCAGCAGTGGCCACAGGGGGCTTGACACTGAAGCTTTCTTT,CASSGHRGLDTEAFF
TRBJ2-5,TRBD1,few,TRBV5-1,TGCGCCAGCAGCTCGGGACAGGGATGGGGAGAGACCCAGTACTTC,CASSSGQGWGETQYF
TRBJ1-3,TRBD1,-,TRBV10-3,TGTGCCATCAGGGGGGACAGCTTCATCGGAAACACCATATATTTT,CAIRGDSFIGNTIYF
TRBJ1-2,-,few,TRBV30,TGTGCCTGGAGCGGGGGTGGCTATGGCTACACCTTC,CAWSGGGYGYTF
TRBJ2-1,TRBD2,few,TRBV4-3,TGCGCCAGCAGCCAAGTTACTAGCGCCGTTGAGCAGTTCTTC,CASSQVTSAVEQFF
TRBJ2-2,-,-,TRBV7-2,TGTGCCAGCAGCTTAGGGGCACGGGGACTCACCGGGGAGCTGTTTTTT,CASSLGARGLTGELFF
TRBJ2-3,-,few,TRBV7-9,TGTGCCAGCACCATGCGGGGCTCCGAGGGCCCGGGGGATTTT,CASTMRGSEGPGDF
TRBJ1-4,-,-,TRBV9,TGTGCCAGCAGCGTAGTGAGGGAGAGGTCGTTCCCTCTTGCAACTAATGAAAAACTGTTTTTT,CASSVVRERSFPLATNEKLFF
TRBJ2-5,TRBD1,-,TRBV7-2,TGTGCCAGCAGCTTAGCGGGGACAGGGAGAGAGACCCAGTACTTC,CASSLAGTGRETQYF
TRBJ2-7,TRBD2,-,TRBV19,TGTGCCACCCGCCCCCATAGCGGGGGGGCCGGGGAGCAGTACTTC,CATRPHSGGAGEQYF
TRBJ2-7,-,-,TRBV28,TGTGCCAGCAGGGATCGGGACTCCACCTACGAGCAGTACTTC,CASRDRDSTYEQYF
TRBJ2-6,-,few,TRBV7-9,TGTGCCAGCAGCTTCTCCGGGAACGTCCTGACTTTC,CASSFSGNVLTF